Here is one T cell receptor (beta chain) with its context. As yet, its antigen is unknown. The junction does not match germline at one end; this may be a read error. The data were taken from a study of T cells in Graves' hyperthyroidism and ophthalmopathy. What was amplified from RNA transcripts were TCR beta CDR3 regions. The TCR CDR3 first-round RT-PCR relied on the HTBI primer set. MiXCR was run by TCRdb on the multiplex PCR reads, yielding one entry per CDR3 protein. The sample lists roughly 350,000 distinct CDR3 sequences, more than 12% occurring once. With duration under 3 months, ophthalmopathy was active: Clinical Activity Score at least 3, NOSPECS at least 4. Patients with uncontrolled infections, other autoimmune diseases, pregnancy or lactation were excluded. Findings of the study overall: Ophthalmopathy and stable hyperthyroidism were separated by a 13 V-J model.

Germline V lookup: CDR1 SSHAT, CDR2 FNYEAQ (reference sequence). This CDR3 contains 14 residues. The sequenced sample consisted of blood. This sequence originates from a woman in her thirties with Graves' ophthalmopathy. The rearrangement uses TRBV7-7 and TRBJ2-2, with 9 bases matching TRBD2. The CDR3 region is CASSLVAGAGELFF. The CDR3 DNA sequence: TGTGCTAGCAGCTTAGTAGCGGGGGCCGGGGAGCTGTTTTTT.